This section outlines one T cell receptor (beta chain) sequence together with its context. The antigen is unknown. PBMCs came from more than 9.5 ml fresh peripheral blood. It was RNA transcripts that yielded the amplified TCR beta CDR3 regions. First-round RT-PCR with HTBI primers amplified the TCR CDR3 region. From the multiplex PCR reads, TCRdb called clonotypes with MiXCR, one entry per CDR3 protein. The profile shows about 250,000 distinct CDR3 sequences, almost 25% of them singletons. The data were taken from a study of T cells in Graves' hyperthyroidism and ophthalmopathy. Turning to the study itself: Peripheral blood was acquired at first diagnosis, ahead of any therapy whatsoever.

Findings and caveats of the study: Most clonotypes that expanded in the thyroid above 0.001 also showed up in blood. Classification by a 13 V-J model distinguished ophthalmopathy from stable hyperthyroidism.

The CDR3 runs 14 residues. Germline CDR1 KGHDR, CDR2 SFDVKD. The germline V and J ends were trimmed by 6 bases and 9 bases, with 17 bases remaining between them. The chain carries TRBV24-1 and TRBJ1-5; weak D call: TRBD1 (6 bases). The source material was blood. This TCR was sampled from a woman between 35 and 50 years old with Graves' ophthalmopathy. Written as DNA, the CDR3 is TGTGCCACCAGTAGTTCCAGGGGTGAGTGGCCCCAGCATTTT. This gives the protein CATSSSRGEWPQHF.